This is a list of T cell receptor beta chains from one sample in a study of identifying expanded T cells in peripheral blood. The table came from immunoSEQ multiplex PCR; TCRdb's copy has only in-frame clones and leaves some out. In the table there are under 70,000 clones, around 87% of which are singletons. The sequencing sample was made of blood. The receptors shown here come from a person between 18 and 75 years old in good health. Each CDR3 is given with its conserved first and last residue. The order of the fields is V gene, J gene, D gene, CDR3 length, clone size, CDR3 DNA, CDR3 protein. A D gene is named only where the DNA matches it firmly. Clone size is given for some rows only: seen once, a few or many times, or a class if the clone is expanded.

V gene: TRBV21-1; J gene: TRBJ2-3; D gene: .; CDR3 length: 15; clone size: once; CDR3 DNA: TGTGCCAGCAGCAAATTGGGTCCTGGCACAGATACGCAGTATTTT; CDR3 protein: CASSKLGPGTDTQYF
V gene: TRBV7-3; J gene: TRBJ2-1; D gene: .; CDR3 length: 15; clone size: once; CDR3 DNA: TGTGCCAGCAGCTTAGGGGGCACTCAGAGAAATGAGCAGTTCTTC; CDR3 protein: CASSLGGTQRNEQFF
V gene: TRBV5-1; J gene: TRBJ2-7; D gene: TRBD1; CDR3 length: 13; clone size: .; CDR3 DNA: TGCGCCAGCCGTATTCAGACAGGGGACGAGCAGTACTTC; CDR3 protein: CASRIQTGDEQYF
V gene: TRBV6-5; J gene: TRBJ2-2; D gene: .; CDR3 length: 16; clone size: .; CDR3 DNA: TGTGCCAGCAGTTACTCGTCTAGCCATCGAACCGGGGAGCTGTTTTTT; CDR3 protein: CASSYSSSHRTGELFF
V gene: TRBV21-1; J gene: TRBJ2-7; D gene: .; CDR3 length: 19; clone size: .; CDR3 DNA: TGTGCCAGCAGCAAAAAGGGGACTAGCGGGAGACTCAATCTCAGCGAGCAGTACTTC; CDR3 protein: CASSKKGTSGRLNLSEQYF
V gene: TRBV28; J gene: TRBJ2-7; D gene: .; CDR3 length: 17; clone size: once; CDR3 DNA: TGTGCCAGCAGCTTCCACCCGGGGCCTAGTAAGGTCTACGAGCAGTACTTC; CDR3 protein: CASSFHPGPSKVYEQYF
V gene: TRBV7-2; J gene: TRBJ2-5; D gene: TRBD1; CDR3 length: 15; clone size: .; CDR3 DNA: TGTGCCAGCAGCCCCCTGAACAGGGGGCGAGAGACCCAGTACTTC; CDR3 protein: CASSPLNRGRETQYF
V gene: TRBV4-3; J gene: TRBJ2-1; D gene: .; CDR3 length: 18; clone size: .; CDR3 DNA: TGCGCCAGCAGCCAAGATCAGGGGCGGGATGGGTTTTGGAATGAGCAGTTCTTC; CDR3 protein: CASSQDQGRDGFWNEQFF
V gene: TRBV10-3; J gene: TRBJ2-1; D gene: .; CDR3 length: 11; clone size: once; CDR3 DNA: TGTGCCACAGGACACTACAATGAGCAGTTCTTC; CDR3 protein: CATGHYNEQFF
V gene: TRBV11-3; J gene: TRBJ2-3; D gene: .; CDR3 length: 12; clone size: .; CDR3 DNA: TGTGCCAGCAGCTCCTCTACAGATACGCAGTATTTT; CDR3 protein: CASSSSTDTQYF
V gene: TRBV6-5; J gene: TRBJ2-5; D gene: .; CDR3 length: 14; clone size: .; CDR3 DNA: TGTGCCAGCAGTTACGTAGGGGGCCAAGAGACCCAGTACTTC; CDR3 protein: CASSYVGGQETQYF
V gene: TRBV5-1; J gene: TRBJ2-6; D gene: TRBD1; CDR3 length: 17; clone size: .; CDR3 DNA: TGCGCCAGCAGCTTGACAGGGGTAAGGTCTGGGGCCAACGTCCTGACTTTC; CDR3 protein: CASSLTGVRSGANVLTF
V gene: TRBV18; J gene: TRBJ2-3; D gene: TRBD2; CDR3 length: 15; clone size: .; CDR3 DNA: TGTGCCAGCTCACCGATAGCGGGGGGCACAGATACGCAGTATTTT; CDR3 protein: CASSPIAGGTDTQYF
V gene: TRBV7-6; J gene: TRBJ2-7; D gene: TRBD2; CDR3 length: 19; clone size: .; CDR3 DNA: TGTGCCAGCAGCTTAAAACTAGCGGGAGATGGGGCCTCCTTCCACGAGCAGTACTTC; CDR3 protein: CASSLKLAGDGASFHEQYF
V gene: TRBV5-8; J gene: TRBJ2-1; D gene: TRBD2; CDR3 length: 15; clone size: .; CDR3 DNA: TGTGCCAGCAGCTGGGGACTAGCGGGGGCCGGTGAGCAGTTCTTC; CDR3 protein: CASSWGLAGAGEQFF
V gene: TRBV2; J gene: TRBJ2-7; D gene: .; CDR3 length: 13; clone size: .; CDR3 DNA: TGTGCCAGCAGTGAAGCGGGGCAGGGAGAGCAGTACTTC; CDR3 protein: CASSEAGQGEQYF
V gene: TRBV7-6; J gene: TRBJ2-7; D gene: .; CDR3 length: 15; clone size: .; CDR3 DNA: TGTGCCAGCAGCTTAGGATCGGGATTCCTCTACGAGCAGTACTTC; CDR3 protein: CASSLGSGFLYEQYF
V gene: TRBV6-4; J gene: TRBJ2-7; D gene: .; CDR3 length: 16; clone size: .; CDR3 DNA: TGTGCCAGCAGTGACTCGAGACAGGCTCAGTTCCACGAGCAGTACTTC; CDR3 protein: CASSDSRQAQFHEQYF
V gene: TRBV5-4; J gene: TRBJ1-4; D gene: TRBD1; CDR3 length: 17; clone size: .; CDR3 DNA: TGTGCCAGCAGTCGAGGGACAGGAAAAGCAACTAATGAAAAACTGTTTTTT; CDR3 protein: CASSRGTGKATNEKLFF
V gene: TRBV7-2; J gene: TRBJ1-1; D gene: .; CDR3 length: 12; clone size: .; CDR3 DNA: TGTGCCAGCAGCCCCCCGGGCCTGGGAGCTTTCTTT; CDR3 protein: CASSPPGLGAFF